Below, 24 T cell receptor beta chains from the same sample are listed, as sequenced in a study of chemoradiotherapy in HPV16-positive cancers. Sequencing was performed with immunoSEQ multiplex PCR; in TCRdb, only in-frame clones are kept and a portion is missing. The sample includes more than 1,500 clones, approximately 69% of them seen just once. The source was tumor tissue, collected from a patient who underwent chemoradiotherapy. Receptors originate from a human donor with HPV-associated anogenital cancer.

The chain is built from TRBV11-2 and TRBJ2-2; D may be TRBD1 (5 bases). Trimming left V 1 base short and J 7 bases short, with 7 bases between. Germline-derived CDR1 and CDR2 are SGHAT and FQNNGV. The CDR3 is 13 residues long. CDR3 loop: CASSLAQGGELFF. The CDR3 DNA reads as TGTGCCAGCAGCTTAGCTCAGGGCGGGGAGCTGTTTTTT.

The chain carries TRBV7-9 and TRBJ1-2; 12 bases map to TRBD1. V was pared by 5 bases and J by 8 bases, with 9 bases of the junction left unmatched. Germline V gene lookup returns CDR1 SEHNR and CDR2 FQNEAQ (reference sequence). The CDR3 length is 15 residues. Here the CDR3 DNA reads TGTGCCAGCAGCCCCACCGGGACAGGGGGCTACGGCTACACCTTC. Its protein is CASSPTGTGGYGYTF.

This clone was observed a single time. The chain carries TRBV14 and TRBJ2-3, with D hard to call. The V gene's germline CDR1 is SGHDN and CDR2 FVKESK. Trimming shortened V by 3 bases and J by 6 bases, and 10 bases separated the two germline ends. The CDR3 is 13 amino acids. CDR3 loop: CASSHINRDTQYF. CDR3 coding DNA: TGTGCCAGCAGCCACATCAACCGGGATACGCAGTATTTT.

The chain recombines TRBV25-1 with TRBJ1-1, with D uncertain. CDR1 and CDR2 from the germline V gene are MGHDK and SYGVNS. Between the trimmed V and J ends, which lost 1 base and 10 bases, there was a span of 16 bases. The CDR3 runs to 14 residues. The CDR3 nucleotides read TGTGCCAGCAGTGAATCAGGCTACTCTCTAATAGCTTTCTTT. Translated: CASSESGYSLIAFF.

The chain links TRBV7-8 to TRBJ2-7; D possibly corresponds to TRBD2 (5 bases). The germline V gene has CDR1 SGHVS and CDR2 FQNEAQ. Trimming stripped 1 base from V and 6 bases from J, with 10 bases between. The CDR3 totals 13 residues. In DNA, the CDR3 is TGTGCCAGCAGCTTAGAGGTTCGGGGCGAGCAGTACTTC. Translation: CASSLEVRGEQYF.

The J gene is TRBJ1-2, the V gene TRBV6-4, with D hard to call. Germline V gene data show CDR1 as MRHNA and CDR2 as SNTAGT. CDR3 size: 13 residues. V shed 3 bases and J shed 7 bases, with 12 bases lying between them. The CDR3 region is CASSEDRTGGYTF. CDR3 in DNA: TGTGCCAGCAGTGAAGACCGGACCGGTGGCTACACCTTC.

The chain joins TRBV11-3 to TRBJ1-1; D ambiguous. There are 13 residues in the CDR3. CDR1 is SGHNT, CDR2 YENEEA, per germline. V lost 7 bases, J lost 0 bases, and 9 bases lay in between. CDR3 in amino acids: CASTSEMNTEAFF. The CDR3 coding sequence is TGTGCCAGCACCTCAGAGATGAACACTGAAGCTTTCTTT.

In its sample, this clone was seen a few times. The V and J genes are TRBV9 and TRBJ1-5, with TRBD1 as a possible D gene (5 bases). There are 15 residues in the CDR3. The V and J ends lost 4 bases and 0 bases respectively, with 11 bases between them. Germline CDR1 reads SGDLS; CDR2 reads YYNGEE. CDR3 in amino acids: CASSPAGNSNQPQHF. The CDR3 nucleotides read TGTGCCAGCAGCCCAGCAGGGAATAGCAATCAGCCCCAGCATTTT.

The chain employs TRBV27 and TRBJ1-1; possibly TRBD1 for D (5 bases). Per the germline V gene, CDR1 is MNHEY and CDR2 is SMNVEV (reference sequence). With 2 bases removed from V and 0 bases from J, the gap between germline ends came to 10 bases. This CDR3 is built from 15 residues. The CDR3 nucleotides are TGTGCCAGCAGTTTAGGGGCAGGGCTGAACACTGAAGCTTTCTTT. Its translation: CASSLGAGLNTEAFF.

The chain links TRBV2 to TRBJ2-7, with 11 nucleotides matching TRBD2. Trimming at V came to 6 bases and at J to 4 bases, leaving 11 bases not matched to a gene. Germline V gene sequence: CDR1 SNHLY, CDR2 FYNNEI. CDR3 length equals 16 residues. The CDR3 DNA follows: TGTGCCAGCAGCTCCCCGATAGCGGGAGGGCGGTACGAGCAGTACTTC. It is translated as CASSSPIAGGRYEQYF.

This rearrangement joins TRBV7-9 to TRBJ2-1; D call uncertain. The CDR3 has 15 amino acids. The V end was cut by 0 bases, the J end by 5 bases, with 11 bases between. Germline lookup yields CDR1 SEHNR and CDR2 FQNEAQ (reference sequence). The CDR3 nucleotides read TGTGCCAGCAGCTTAGCATTTCTAGAGGACAATGAGCAGTTCTTC. Protein: CASSLAFLEDNEQFF.

The rearrangement uses TRBV28 and TRBJ2-5, with D perhaps TRBD1 or TRBD2 (5 bases each). Germline lookup yields CDR1 MDHEN and CDR2 SYDVKM. Trimming took 6 bases from V and 5 from J, leaving 13 bases between them. This CDR3 comprises 13 residues. CDR3 in amino acids: CASREGLEETQYF. The CDR3 DNA is TGTGCCAGCAGAGAGGGGTTGGAGGAGACCCAGTACTTC.

This clone came up once. The chain links TRBV7-2 to TRBJ1-1; TRBD1 might be the D (5 bases). The V gene lost 5 bases and the J gene lost 1 base, with 11 bases spanning the gap. The CDR3 sequence is 14 residues long. Germline V lookup: CDR1 SGHTA, CDR2 FQGNSA. CDR3 in DNA: TGTGCCAGCAGCGGGGGACCCTGGAACACTGAAGCTTTCTTT. Amino acid sequence: CASSGGPWNTEAFF.

The chain joins TRBV29-1 to TRBJ2-3; 7 nucleotides match TRBD1. V was clipped by 4 bases and J by 12 bases; unmatched bases: 4. The CDR3 runs 10 residues. The germline V gene has CDR1 SQVTM and CDR2 ANQGSEA. The CDR3 nucleotides are TGCAGCGTTGGACAGGGAGACCAGTATTTT. Translated: CSVGQGDQYF.

The chain recombines TRBV19 with TRBJ1-4; no firm D call. Germline V lookup: CDR1 LNHDA, CDR2 SQIVND (reference sequence). V was pared by 5 bases and J by 2 bases, with 9 bases between. This CDR3 has 14 residues. The chain's CDR3 is CASSSGPTNEKLFF. CDR3 in DNA: TGTGCCAGTAGTTCTGGGCCGACTAATGAAAAACTGTTTTTT.

The rearrangement uses TRBV5-4 and TRBJ2-5; D may be TRBD2 (6 bases). The CDR3 loop spans 13 amino acids. Trimming shortened V by 2 bases and J by 6 bases, and 11 bases separated the two germline ends. CDR1 is SGHNT and CDR2 is YYREEE in the germline V gene (reference sequence). The CDR3 spells CASSFTSLKTQYF. The DNA for the CDR3 is TGTGCCAGCAGCTTCACTAGCCTCAAGACCCAGTACTTC.

This clone was observed a handful of times. This chain connects TRBV7-6 to TRBJ2-7, with unresolved D. Germline V CDR1 and CDR2: SGHVS, FNYEAQ. The CDR3 extends over 13 amino acids. Trimming removed 1 base at V and 9 bases at J, with 13 bases between. Here the CDR3 reads CASSLEPPQRQYF. The DNA for the CDR3 is TGTGCCAGCAGCTTAGAGCCCCCACAAAGGCAGTACTTC. Full variable domain (missing parts from reference TRBV7-6 and TRBJ2-7): GAGVSQSPRYKVTKRGQDVALRCDPISGHVSLYWYRQALGQGPEFLTYFNYEAQQDKSGLPNDRFSAERPEGSISTLTIQRTEQRDSAMYRCASSLEPPQRQYFGPGTRLTVT.

This clone showed up just once. This sequence joins TRBV30 and TRBJ1-4; unclear D gene. CDR3 size: 13 residues. V lost 0 bases and J 6 bases, leaving 8 bases between the germline ends. Germline CDR1 and CDR2: GTSNPN and SVGIG (reference sequence). The CDR3 protein is CAWSVGVYEKLFF. CDR3 bases: TGTGCCTGGAGTGTCGGGGTTTATGAAAAACTGTTTTTT.

The V and J genes are TRBV6-1 and TRBJ2-5; 8 bases are shared with TRBD2. The germline V gene encodes CDR1 MNHNS and CDR2 SASEGT. This CDR3 contains 14 residues. V lost 3 bases, J lost 4 bases, and 4 bases stayed unmatched. This CDR3 reads CASSDGAGGETQYF. In nucleotides, the CDR3 is TGTGCCAGCAGTGACGGGGCGGGAGGAGAGACCCAGTACTTC.

The V and J genes are TRBV18 and TRBJ2-5; D not resolved. The better agreement between TRBJ2-7 and the DNA end casts doubt on the J call. The germline V gene encodes CDR1 KGHSH and CDR2 LQKENI. This CDR3 has 15 amino acids. The DNA of the CDR3 is TGTGCCAGCTCATCCCGGGCCGCCAAGCAGGACGAGCAGTACTTC. It specifies CASSSRAAKQDEQYF.

The chain employs TRBV9 and TRBJ2-1, with D perhaps matching TRBD2 (6 bases). Per the germline V gene, CDR1 is SGDLS and CDR2 is YYNGEE. The CDR3 covers 16 residues. The V gene lost 1 base and the J gene lost 5 bases, with 16 bases spanning the gap. CDR3 sequence (DNA): TGTGCCAGCAGCGTAACTAGCTTAGATTATAACAATGAGCAGTTCTTC. Protein sequence: CASSVTSLDYNNEQFF.

The V call is TRBV5-6, the J call TRBJ2-1; TRBD2 might be the D (6 bases). Deletions cut 3 bases from V and 10 bases from J, with 14 bases between. CDR3 length: 13 amino acids. Germline V gene sequence: CDR1 SGHDT, CDR2 YYEEEE. The CDR3 protein is CASSSGDRVEQFF. The DNA of the CDR3 is TGTGCCAGCAGCTCGGGGGATCGTGTCGAGCAGTTCTTC. The entire variable domain, with the rest obtained from reference TRBV5-6 and TRBJ2-1, is as follows: DAGVTQSPTHLIKTRGQQVTLRCSPKSGHDTVSWYQQALGQGPQFIFQYYEEEERQRGNFPDRFSGHQFPNYSSELNVNALLLGDSALYLCASSSGDRVEQFFGPGTRLTVL.

The J gene is TRBJ1-6, the V gene TRBV30, with D tentatively TRBD1 (5 bases). Germline assignment: CDR1 GTSNPN and CDR2 SVGIG (reference sequence). The CDR3 has 14 residues. Trimming took 1 base from V and 5 from J, leaving 9 bases between them. CDR3 amino acids: CAWSDHRNNSPLHF. The CDR3, as DNA: TGTGCCTGGAGTGACCACAGGAATAATTCACCCCTCCACTTT.

V is TRBV7-6 and J is TRBJ2-3; 7 positions agree with TRBD1. This CDR3 region has 14 residues. Unmatched junction bases numbered 3, after V lost 5 bases and J lost 1 base. Germline V CDR1 and CDR2: SGHVS, FNYEAQ. CDR3 in DNA: TGTGCCAGCAGCCGACAGGGAGGCACAGATACGCAGTATTTT. Protein: CASSRQGGTDTQYF.